This T cell receptor beta chain came from a study of blood T cell repertoires in COVID-19. Germline V gene sequence: CDR1 SEHNR, CDR2 FQNEAQ (reference sequence). The CDR3 totals 15 residues. V was pared by 4 bases and J by 8 bases, with 6 bases of the junction left unmatched. Profiling relied on immunoSEQ multiplex PCR, and the TCRdb table lists in-frame clones only, not all of them. Here the sample spans 20,000 to 25,000 clones, about nine tenths being singletons. The genes are TRBV7-9 and TRBJ1-4; 11 nucleotides line up with TRBD1. The origin of this receptor is a woman in her 70s with active COVID-19. The sequenced material came from peripheral blood. In DNA, the CDR3 is TGTGCCAGCAGCTCTGGACAGGGGGCAGGAGAAAAACTGTTTTTT. It encodes CASSSGQGAGEKLFF.